This T cell receptor (beta chain) was sequenced for a study of blood T cell repertoires in COVID-19. In the study overall: Whether acute or convalescent, the COVID-19 samples came from the United States, Italy and Spain. Sources were T cells, B-cell-depleted T cells, or PBMCs; the material itself was cDNA or gDNA.

Source study methods: Amplification of reference gene primers was used by the study to estimate nucleated cell counts. The repertoire was sequenced with immunoSEQ multiplex PCR; TCRdb's copy has only in-frame clones and lacks some. Clone size and V and J calls were adopted from that table, with D and trimming inferred from the DNA. The top ten clones hold roughly 6% of a sample with roughly 180,000 clones, over 70% of them seen once. V was cut by 2 bases and J by 4 bases, with 12 bases left in between. Germline loops: CDR1 SGHDT, CDR2 YYEEEE. This CDR3 region has 14 residues. Participants were aged roughly 18 to 100 years from 20 to 30 US areas.

This TCR derives from a woman aged 40 to 50 with acute COVID-19. This chain connects TRBV5-6 to TRBJ2-5, with D unresolved. Sequenced material: PBMCs or T cells enriched from blood (not recorded which). In DNA, the CDR3 is TGTGCCAGCAGCTTAAGGCTAGGTAGAGAGACCCAGTACTTC. This codes for CASSLRLGRETQYF.